This T cell receptor (beta chain) was captured in a study of memory CD4+ T cells and cytomegalovirus serostatus. The sort gate was single viable CD3+CD4+CD8-CD45RO+ cells for memory CD4+ T cells. This clone has just a few counts. Sequencing used immunoSEQ multiplex PCR; TCRdb keeps in-frame clones, though not all of them. This sample has some 80,000 clones, with around 80% found just once. The CDR3 sequence is 14 residues long. V lost 3 bases and J lost 7, with 10 bases in between. Germline V gene data show CDR1 as LNHDA and CDR2 as SQIVND (reference sequence). The TCR sequence derives from an adult in good health and CMV-seronegative. The rearrangement uses TRBV19 and TRBJ1-6, with D perhaps TRBD1 (6 bases). The sequencing input was memory CD4+ T cells from blood. CDR3 sequence reads: CASSMGAGNSPLHF. The CDR3, as DNA: TGTGCCAGTAGTATGGGGGCGGGCAATTCACCCCTCCACTTT.